This T cell receptor (beta chain) was identified in a study of T cells after yellow fever vaccination. Study-wide context: The authors prepared low-cell-number fractions using SMART-Seq v4 Ultra Low Input.

This clonotype came up a few times. Its antigen is unidentified. V lost 5 bases and J lost 3, with 23 bases in between. The germline CDR1 and CDR2 sequences are SGHRS and YFSETQ. This CDR3 region has 17 residues. Regarding the study as a whole: A weaker secondary response peaked on day 5, the primary on day 15. At under 98% for CD4 and approximately 88% for CD8, most primary-vaccination clones showed up again after the booster.

MiXCR, run by TCRdb on the 5' RACE reads, gives a single entry per CDR3 protein. The repertoire holds fewer than 450,000 distinct CDR3 sequences, with around 10% as singletons. This clonotype was obtained from a man aged 18-30 years who received the YFV17D yellow fever vaccine. Specimen: PBMCs, collected on the day of the first yellow fever vaccination. The chain carries TRBV5-1 and TRBJ2-5; D may be TRBD2 (6 bases). CDR3 in DNA: TGCGCCAGCAGTTTTCGCACCGGGTTTTCGGGGGAAGAGACCCAGTACTTC. Protein: CASSFRTGFSGEETQYF.